This T cell receptor beta chain was profiled in a study of T-cell reconstitution after alpha-beta-depleted transplantation in children. Overall study findings and caveats: Reportedly, only several hundred clones from non-depleted graft cells drove alpha-beta T-cell counts at about two months.

J gave up 0 bases and V 10 bases, and 5 bases lay outside the gene matches. The CDR3 contains 13 residues. CDR1 is LNHDA and CDR2 is SQIVND in the germline V gene (reference sequence). This sample's TCRbeta library carried unique molecular identifier barcodes. MiXCR, run by TCRdb on the PCR reads, gives a single entry per CDR3 protein. This repertoire shows more than 100,000 distinct CDR3 sequences, 23% found once; its top ten account for about 10%. About this clonotype: The antigen is undetermined.

V gene TRBV19 combines with J gene TRBJ1-1, with 7 bases fitting TRBD1. The sequenced sample was PBMCs, mostly from graft donor cells, obtained 180 days after TCRalphabeta/CD19-depleted stem cell transplant. This TCR derives from a male patient aged 2 to 10 who had a stem cell transplant for chronic granulomatous disease, so the T cells may come from the graft donor. The CDR3 is CATSGQLNTEAFF. The DNA of the CDR3 is TGTGCCACTTCGGGACAGCTGAACACTGAAGCTTTCTTT.